What follows is one T cell receptor beta chain and its context. What it recognizes is unknown. The sample belongs to a study of T cell responses to AZD1222 COVID-19 vaccine. Whole-study results and caveats: When two AZD1222 doses had been given, Spike-specific TCR breadth and depth rose. Clonal diversity may have been underestimated in mostly white British donors. Sampling that yielded the repertoires occurred only after the peak T cell response.

The CDR3 length is 15 residues. Trimming took 3 bases from V and 7 from J; bases not matched to a gene: 8. Germline loops: CDR1 SNHLY, CDR2 FYNNEI. Repertoires were generated with immunoSEQ multiplex PCR, while TCRdb's copy carries only in-frame clones and drops some. In the table there are 100,000 to 150,000 clones, approximately 90% of which are singletons. This sequence originates from an adult who received the AZD1222 COVID-19 vaccine. This specimen consisted of peripheral blood, obtained 28 days after the second AZD1222 dose. This chain links TRBV2 with TRBJ1-5; TRBD1 matches at 8 bases. The CDR3 DNA sequence: TGTGCCAGCAGTGATGGTCCCAGGGGGCAACAGCCCCAGCATTTT. Amino acids: CASSDGPRGQQPQHF. Filled out from reference TRBV2 and TRBJ1-5, the complete variable domain reads EPEVTQTPSHQVTQMGQEVILRCVPISNHLYFYWYRQILGQKVEFLVSFYNNEISEKSEIFDDQFSVERPDGSNFTLKIRSTKLEDSAMYFCASSDGPRGQQPQHFGDGTRLSIL.